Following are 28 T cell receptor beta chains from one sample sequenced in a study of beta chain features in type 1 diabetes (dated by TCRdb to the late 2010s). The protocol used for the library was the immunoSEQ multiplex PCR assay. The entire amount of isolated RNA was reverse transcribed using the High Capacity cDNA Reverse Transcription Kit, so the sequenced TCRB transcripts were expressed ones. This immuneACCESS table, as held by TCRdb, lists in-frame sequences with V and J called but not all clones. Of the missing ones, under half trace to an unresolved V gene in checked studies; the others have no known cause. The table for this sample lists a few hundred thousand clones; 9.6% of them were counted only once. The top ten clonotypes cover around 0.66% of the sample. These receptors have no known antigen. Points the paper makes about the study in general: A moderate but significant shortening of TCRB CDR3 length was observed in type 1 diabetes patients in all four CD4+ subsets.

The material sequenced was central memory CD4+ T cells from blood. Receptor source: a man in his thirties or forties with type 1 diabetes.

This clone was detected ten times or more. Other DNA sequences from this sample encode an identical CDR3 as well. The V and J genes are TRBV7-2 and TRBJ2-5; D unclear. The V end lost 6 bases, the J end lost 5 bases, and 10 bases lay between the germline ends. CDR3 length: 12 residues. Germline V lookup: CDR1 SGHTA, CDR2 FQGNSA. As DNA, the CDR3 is TGTGCCAGCAGTCCACAGAAGGAGACCCAGTACTTC. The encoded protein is CASSPQKETQYF.

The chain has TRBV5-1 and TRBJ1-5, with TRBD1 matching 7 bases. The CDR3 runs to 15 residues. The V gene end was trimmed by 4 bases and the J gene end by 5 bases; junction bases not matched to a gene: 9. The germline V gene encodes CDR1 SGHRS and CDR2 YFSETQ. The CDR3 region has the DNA TGCGCCAGCAGCCCCGATTACAGGGGTGATCAGCCCCAGCATTTT. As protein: CASSPDYRGDQPQHF.

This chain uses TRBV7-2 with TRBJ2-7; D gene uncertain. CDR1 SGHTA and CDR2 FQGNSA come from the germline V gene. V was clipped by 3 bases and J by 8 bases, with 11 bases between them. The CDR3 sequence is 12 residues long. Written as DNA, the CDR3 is TGTGCCAGCAGCTTTCGCGGCGGACAGCAGTACTTC. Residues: CASSFRGGQQYF. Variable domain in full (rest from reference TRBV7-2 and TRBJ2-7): GAGVSQSPSNKVTEKGKDVELRCDPISGHTALYWYRQSLGQGLEFLIYFQGNSAPDKSGLPSDRFSAERTGGSVSTLTIQRTQQEDSAVYLCASSFRGGQQYFGPGTRLTVT.

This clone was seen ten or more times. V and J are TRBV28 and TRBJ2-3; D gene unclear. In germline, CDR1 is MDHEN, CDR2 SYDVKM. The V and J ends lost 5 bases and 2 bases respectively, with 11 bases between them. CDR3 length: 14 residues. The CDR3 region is CASSPAQITDTQYF. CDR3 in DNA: TGTGCCAGCAGTCCAGCTCAGATCACAGATACGCAGTATTTT.

CDR3 in DNA: TGTGCCAGCACCCTCAACCGTGGGGAGCCCCAGCATTTT. Its translation is CASTLNRGEPQHF. The V call is TRBV7-2, the J call TRBJ1-5, with D uncertain. CDR3 length: 13 residues. With 7 bases removed from V and 8 bases from J, the gap between germline ends came to 15 bases. Germline values: CDR1 SGHTA, CDR2 FQGNSA.

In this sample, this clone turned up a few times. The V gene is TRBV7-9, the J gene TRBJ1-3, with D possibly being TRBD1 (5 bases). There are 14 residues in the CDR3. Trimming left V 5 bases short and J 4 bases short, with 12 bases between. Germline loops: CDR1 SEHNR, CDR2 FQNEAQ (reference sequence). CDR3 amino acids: CASSLDSSGNTIYF. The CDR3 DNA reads TGTGCCAGCAGCCTAGACAGCTCCGGAAACACCATATATTTT. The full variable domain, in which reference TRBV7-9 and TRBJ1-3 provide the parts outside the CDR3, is DTGVSQNPRHKITKRGQNVTFRCDPISEHNRLYWYRQTLGQGPEFLTYFQNEAQLEKSRLLSDRFSAERPKGSFSTLEIQRTEQGDSAMYLCASSLDSSGNTIYFGEGSWLTVV.

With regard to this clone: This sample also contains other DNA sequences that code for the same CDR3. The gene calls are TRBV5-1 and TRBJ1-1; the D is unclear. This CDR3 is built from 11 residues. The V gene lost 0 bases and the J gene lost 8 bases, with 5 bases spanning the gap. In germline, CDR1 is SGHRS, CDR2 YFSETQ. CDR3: CASSLDGEAFF. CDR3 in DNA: TGCGCCAGCAGCTTGGACGGAGAAGCTTTCTTT.

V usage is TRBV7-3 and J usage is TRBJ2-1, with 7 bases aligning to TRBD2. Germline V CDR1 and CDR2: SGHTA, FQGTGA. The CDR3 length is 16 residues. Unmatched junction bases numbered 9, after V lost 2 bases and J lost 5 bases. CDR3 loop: CASSLASGALNNEQFF. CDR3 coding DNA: TGTGCCAGCAGCTTAGCCAGCGGGGCACTTAACAATGAGCAGTTCTTC.

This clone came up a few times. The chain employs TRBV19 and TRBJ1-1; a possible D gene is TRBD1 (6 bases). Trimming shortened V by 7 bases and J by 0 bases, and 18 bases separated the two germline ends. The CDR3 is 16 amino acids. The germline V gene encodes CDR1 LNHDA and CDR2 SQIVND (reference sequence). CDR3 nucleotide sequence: TGTGCCAGTATCTCGCACAGGGTTGGCGTGAACACTGAAGCTTTCTTT. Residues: CASISHRVGVNTEAFF.

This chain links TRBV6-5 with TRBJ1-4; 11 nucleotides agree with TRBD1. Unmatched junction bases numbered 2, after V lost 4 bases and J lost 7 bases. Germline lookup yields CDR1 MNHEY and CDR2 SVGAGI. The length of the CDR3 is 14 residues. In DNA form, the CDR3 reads TGTGCCAGCAGTTCCGGGACAGGGGGTGAAAAACTGTTTTTT. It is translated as CASSSGTGGEKLFF.

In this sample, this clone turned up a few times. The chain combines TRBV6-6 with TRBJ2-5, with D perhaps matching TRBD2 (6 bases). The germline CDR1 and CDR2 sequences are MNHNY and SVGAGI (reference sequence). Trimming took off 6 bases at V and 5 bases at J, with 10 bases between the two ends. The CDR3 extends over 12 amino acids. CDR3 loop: CASSRGGETQYF. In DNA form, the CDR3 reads TGTGCCAGCAGCCGTGGAGGGGAGACCCAGTACTTC.

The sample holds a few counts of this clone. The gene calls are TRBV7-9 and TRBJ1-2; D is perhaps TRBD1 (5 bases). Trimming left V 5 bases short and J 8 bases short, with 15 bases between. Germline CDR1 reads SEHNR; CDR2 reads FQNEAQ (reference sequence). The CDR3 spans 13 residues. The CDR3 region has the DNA TGTGCCAGCAGCCGACAAGGGAGGGGCGGCTACACCTTC. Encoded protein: CASSRQGRGGYTF. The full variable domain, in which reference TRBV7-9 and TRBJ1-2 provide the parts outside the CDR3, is DTGVSQNPRHKITKRGQNVTFRCDPISEHNRLYWYRQTLGQGPEFLTYFQNEAQLEKSRLLSDRFSAERPKGSFSTLEIQRTEQGDSAMYLCASSRQGRGGYTFGSGTRLTVV.

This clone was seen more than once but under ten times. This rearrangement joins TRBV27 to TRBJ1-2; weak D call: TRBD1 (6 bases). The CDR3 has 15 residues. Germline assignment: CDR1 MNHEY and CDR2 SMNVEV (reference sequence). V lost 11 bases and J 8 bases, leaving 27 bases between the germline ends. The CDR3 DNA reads TGTGCCTCCCAGGGGTCGGGGGCTCTGAGGGAGGGCTACACCTTC. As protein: CASQGSGALREGYTF.

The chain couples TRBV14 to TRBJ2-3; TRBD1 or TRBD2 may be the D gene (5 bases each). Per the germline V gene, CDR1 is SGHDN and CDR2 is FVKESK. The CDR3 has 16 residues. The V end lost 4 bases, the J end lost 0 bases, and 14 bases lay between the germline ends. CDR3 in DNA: TGTGCCAGCAGCCGTGGGGCGGGTGCTAGCACAGATACGCAGTATTTT. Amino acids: CASSRGAGASTDTQYF.

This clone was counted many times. The CDR3 sequence is CASSLKGVGYTF. DNA of the CDR3: TGCGCCAGCAGCTTGAAAGGGGTCGGCTACACCTTC. The chain has TRBV5-1 and TRBJ1-2; TRBD1 might be the D (5 bases). The CDR3 has 12 residues. Trimming stripped 1 base from V and 8 bases from J, with 9 bases between. The germline gives CDR1 SGHRS, CDR2 YFSETQ.

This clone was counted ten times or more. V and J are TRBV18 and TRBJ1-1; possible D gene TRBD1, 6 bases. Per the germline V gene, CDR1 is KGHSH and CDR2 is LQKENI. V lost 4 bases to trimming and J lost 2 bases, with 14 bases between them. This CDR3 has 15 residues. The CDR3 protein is CASSRPGAFNTEAFF. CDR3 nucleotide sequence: TGTGCCAGCTCACGGCCGGGGGCGTTTAACACTGAAGCTTTCTTT.

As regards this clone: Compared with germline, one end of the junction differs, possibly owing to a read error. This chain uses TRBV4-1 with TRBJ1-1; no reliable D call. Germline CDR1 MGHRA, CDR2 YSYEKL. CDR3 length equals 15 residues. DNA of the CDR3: TGCGCCAGCAGCCAAGGCCTCTCCTATCCCACTGAAGTTTTCTTT. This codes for CASSQGLSYPTEVFF.

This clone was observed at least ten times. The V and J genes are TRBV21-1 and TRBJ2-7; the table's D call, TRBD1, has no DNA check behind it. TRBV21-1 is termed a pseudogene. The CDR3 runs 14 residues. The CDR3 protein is CASSRGTGPSEQYF. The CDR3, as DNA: TGTGCCAGCAGCAGAGGGACAGGGCCCTCCGAGCAGTACTTC.

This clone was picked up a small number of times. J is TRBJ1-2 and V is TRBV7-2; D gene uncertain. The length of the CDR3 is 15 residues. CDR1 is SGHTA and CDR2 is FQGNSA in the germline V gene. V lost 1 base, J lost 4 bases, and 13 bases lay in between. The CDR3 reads CASSLGVGRGYGYTF. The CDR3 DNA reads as TGTGCCAGCAGCTTAGGGGTCGGGAGAGGCTATGGCTACACCTTC.

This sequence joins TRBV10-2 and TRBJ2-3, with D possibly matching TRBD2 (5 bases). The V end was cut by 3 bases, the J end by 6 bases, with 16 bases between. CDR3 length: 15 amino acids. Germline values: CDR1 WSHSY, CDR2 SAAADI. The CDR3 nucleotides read TGCGCCAGCAGTGACTTTACTAGTGATGAGGATACGCAGTATTTT. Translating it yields CASSDFTSDEDTQYF.

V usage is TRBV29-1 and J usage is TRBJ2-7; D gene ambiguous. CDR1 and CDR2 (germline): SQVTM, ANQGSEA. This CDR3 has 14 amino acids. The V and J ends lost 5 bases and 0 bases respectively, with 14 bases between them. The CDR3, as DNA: TGCAGCGTTCGTAGAGCCCAGAGCTCCTACGAGCAGTACTTC. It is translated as CSVRRAQSSYEQYF.

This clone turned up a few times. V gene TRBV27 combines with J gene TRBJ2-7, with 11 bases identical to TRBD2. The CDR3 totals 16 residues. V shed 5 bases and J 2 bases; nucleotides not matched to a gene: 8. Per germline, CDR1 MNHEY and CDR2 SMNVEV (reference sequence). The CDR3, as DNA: TGTGCCAGCAGTCCCCGAGGGACTAGCGGTACCTACGAGCAGTACTTC. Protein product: CASSPRGTSGTYEQYF.

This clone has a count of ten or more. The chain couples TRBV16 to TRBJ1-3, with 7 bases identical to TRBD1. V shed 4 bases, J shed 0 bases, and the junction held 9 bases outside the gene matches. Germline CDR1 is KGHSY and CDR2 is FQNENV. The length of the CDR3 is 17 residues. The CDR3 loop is CASSPRGQTNSGNTIYF. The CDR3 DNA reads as TGTGCCAGCAGCCCACGGGGACAGACAAACTCTGGAAACACCATATATTTT.

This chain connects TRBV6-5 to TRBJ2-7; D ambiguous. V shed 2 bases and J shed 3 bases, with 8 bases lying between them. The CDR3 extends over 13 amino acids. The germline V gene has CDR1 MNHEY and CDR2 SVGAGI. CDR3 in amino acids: CASSYEVGYEQYF. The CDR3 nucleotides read TGTGCCAGCAGTTACGAAGTAGGCTACGAGCAGTACTTC.

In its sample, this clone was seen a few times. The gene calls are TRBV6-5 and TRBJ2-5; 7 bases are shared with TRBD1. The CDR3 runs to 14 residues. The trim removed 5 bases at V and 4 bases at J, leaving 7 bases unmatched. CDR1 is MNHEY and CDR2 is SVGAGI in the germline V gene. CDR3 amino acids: CASSPEDRPETQYF. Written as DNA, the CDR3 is TGTGCCAGCAGTCCTGAGGACAGGCCAGAGACCCAGTACTTC.

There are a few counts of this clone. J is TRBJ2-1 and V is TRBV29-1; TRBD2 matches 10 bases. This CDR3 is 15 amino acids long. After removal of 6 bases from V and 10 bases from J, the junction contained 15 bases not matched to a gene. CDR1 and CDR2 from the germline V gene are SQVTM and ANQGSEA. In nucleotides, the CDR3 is TGCAGCGTAACCCTTAGCGGGAGGTCCCCCCAGGAGCAGTTCTTC. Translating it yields CSVTLSGRSPQEQFF.

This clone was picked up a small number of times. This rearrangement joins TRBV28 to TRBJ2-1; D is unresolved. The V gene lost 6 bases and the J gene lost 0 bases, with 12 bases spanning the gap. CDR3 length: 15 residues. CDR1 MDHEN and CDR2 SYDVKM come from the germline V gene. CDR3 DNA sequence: TGTGCCAGCAGGTGGGGTGGCCACTCCTACAATGAGCAGTTCTTC. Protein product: CASRWGGHSYNEQFF.

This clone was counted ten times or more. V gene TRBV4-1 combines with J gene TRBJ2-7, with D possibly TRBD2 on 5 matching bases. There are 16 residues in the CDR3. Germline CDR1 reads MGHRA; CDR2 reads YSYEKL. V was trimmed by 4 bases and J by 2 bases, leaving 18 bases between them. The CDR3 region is CASSPIPSGRTYEQYF. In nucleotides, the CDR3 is TGCGCCAGCAGCCCTATTCCCTCGGGGAGAACCTACGAGCAGTACTTC.